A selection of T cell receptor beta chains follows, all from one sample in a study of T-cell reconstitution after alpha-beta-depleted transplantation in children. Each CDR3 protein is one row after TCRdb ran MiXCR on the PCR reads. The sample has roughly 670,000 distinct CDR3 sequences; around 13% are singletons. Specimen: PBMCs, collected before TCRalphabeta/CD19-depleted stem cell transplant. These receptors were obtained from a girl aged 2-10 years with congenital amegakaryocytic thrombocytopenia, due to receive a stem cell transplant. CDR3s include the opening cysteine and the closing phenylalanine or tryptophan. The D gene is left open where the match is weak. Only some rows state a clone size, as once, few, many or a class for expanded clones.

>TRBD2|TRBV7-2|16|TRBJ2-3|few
TGTGCCAGCAGTGGATGGACTAGCGGTAGCACAGATACGCAGTATTTT
CASSGWTSGSTDTQYF
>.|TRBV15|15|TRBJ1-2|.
TGTGCCACCAGCAGTAAAGGGATTTTCACGGATGGCTACACCTTC
CATSSKGIFTDGYTF
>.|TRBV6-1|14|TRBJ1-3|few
TGTGCCAGCAGAACCACTCGCTCTGGAAACACCATATATTTT
CASRTTRSGNTIYF
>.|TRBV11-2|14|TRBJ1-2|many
TGTGCCAGCAGGCCACTGAACGGGGGCTATGGCTACACCTTC
CASRPLNGGYGYTF
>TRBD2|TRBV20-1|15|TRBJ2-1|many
TGCAGTGCTAGGAATAGCGGGAGGAATTACAATGAGCAGTTCTTC
CSARNSGRNYNEQFF
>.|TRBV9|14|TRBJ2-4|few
TGTGCCAGCAGCGTAGTGGGTCCCAAAAACATTCAGTACTTC
CASSVVGPKNIQYF
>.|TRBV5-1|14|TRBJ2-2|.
TGCGCCAGCAGCTCTGCAGCTACGGCCGGGGAGCTGTTTTTT
CASSSAATAGELFF
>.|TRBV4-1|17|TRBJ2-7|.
TGCGCCAGCAGCCAAGGGGGGGCTTTGGCGGGAACCTACGAGCAGTACTTC
CASSQGGALAGTYEQYF
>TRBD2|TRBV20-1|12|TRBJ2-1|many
TGCAGTGCTAGCCGACTAGCTAATGAGCAGTTCTTC
CSASRLANEQFF
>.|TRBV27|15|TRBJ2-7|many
TGTGCCAGCAGTCGAAATGACAGACTCGGATACGAGCAGTACTTC
CASSRNDRLGYEQYF
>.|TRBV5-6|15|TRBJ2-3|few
TGTGCCAGCAGCTCGACAGGGAGGTACACAGATACGCAGTATTTT
CASSSTGRYTDTQYF
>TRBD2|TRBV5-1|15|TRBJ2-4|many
TGCGCCAGCAGCGGCACTAGCGGGAGGGAAAACATTCAGTACTTC
CASSGTSGRENIQYF
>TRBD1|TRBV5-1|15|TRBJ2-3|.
TGCGCCAGCAGCTTCAGGGGGCGGATGGCAGATACGCAGTATTTT
CASSFRGRMADTQYF
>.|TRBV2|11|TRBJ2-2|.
TGTGCCAGCAGGGAGCCCGGGGAGCTGTTTTTT
CASREPGELFF
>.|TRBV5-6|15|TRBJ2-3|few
TGTGCCAGCAGCTTGTGGTCAACTAGCACAGATACGCAGTATTTT
CASSLWSTSTDTQYF
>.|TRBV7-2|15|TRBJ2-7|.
TGTGCCAGCAGCGGGTTACAGTCTCGGTCCCACGAGCAGTACTTC
CASSGLQSRSHEQYF
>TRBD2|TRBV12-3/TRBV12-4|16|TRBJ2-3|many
TGTGCCAGCACGCCCCGGACGGGAGGTTACACAGATACGCAGTATTTT
CASTPRTGGYTDTQYF
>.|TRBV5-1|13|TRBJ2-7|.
TGCGCCAGCAGCCCAGGAGATGCGTACGAGCAGTACTTC
CASSPGDAYEQYF
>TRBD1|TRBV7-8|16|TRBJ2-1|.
TGTGCCAGCAGACCACCAGGGACAGGGACAGGTGGGGAGCAGTTCTTC
CASRPPGTGTGGEQFF
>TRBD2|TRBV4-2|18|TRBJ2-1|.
TGTGCCAGCAGCCCGCGACTAGCGGGAGGGCCCACTACAAATGAGCAGTTCTTC
CASSPRLAGGPTTNEQFF
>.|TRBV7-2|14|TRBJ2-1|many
TGTGCCAGCAGCTTATGGAGGGAGGCCCAACAGCAGTTCTTC
CASSLWREAQQQFF
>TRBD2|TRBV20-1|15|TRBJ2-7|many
TGCAGTGCTAGAGATGGACTAGCGATGTCCTACGAGCAGTACTTC
CSARDGLAMSYEQYF
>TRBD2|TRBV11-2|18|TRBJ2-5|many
TGTGCCAGCAGCCCTGATTCTCTAGCGGGAGGTCCGCAAGAGACCCAGTACTTC
CASSPDSLAGGPQETQYF
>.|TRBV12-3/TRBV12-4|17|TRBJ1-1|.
TGTGCCAGCAGTTTAACTTGGGGACAACCCCTTGACACTGAAGCTTTCTTT
CASSLTWGQPLDTEAFF
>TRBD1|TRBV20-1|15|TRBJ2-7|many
TGCAGTGCTAGTTCAGACAGGGGCATAGTGTACGAGCAGTACTTC
CSASSDRGIVYEQYF